This TCR beta chain emerged from a study of T cell repertoires in cytomegalovirus infection (dated 2019 in TCRdb). The study in broad terms: The peptide stimulations were aimed at well-studied HLA-B-restricted epitopes as well as recently identified HLA-C-restricted CMV epitopes, whose presentation resists viral immunomodulation. Because public TCR beta signatures pointed to carriage of CMV infection together with the matching HLA type, the HLA type of each donor mattered for the analysis.

The treatment or condition label for this specimen denotes: in vitro stimulation with specific CMV peptide epitopes to enrich CMV-specific T cells. Overall study outcomes, separate from this receptor: The ex vivo response was dominated by HLA-C-restricted CMV-specific TCR beta clonotypes, which also provided the single most frequent clonotype in two of eight donors. Carriers of CMV infection plus the relevant HLA type were discriminated by the cumulative frequency of public TCR beta family members in the study cohort and in an independent approximately 340-donor cohort.

The CDR3 contains 14 residues, cysteine and phenylalanine counted. Only the CDR3 portion is preserved as DNA: 42 bases, with reading frame beginning at the first base. V and J lose 10 bases and 0 bases, and a span of 14 bases separates them. Taken from the germline V gene (reference sequence), the CDR1 and CDR2 loops are PRHDT and FYEKMQ. The run used an Illumina HiSeq 1500. The public sequencing data were trimmed at Q25 with fastp and processed into clonotypes with MiXCR by TCRdb, which kept only in-frame beta chains. Each CDR3 protein gets just one entry, which takes the most common genes and DNA from the rows behind it. The sample includes 150,000 or so distinct CDR3 sequences, with 25% to 35% observed a single time. Roughly 47% of the sample rests with the top ten. The count of this clonotype is one. Its antigen remains unidentified. Per-base quality was not reported, and no clone a single base away is much larger than it. Weak support is all one read offers.

The sample consisted of CD8+ T cells from cultured PBMCs, taken from culture after CMV antigen stimulation. Here the chain combines TRBV13 and TRBJ2-3; no confident D gene assignment can be made. This TCR derives from a human donor in good health (CMV status not recorded). Some clones in this sample may be carry-over from other donors' samples. The CDR3 reads CATTYGLSTDTQYF. The DNA sequence follows: TGTGCCACCACCTATGGCCTTAGCACAGATACGCAGTATTTT.